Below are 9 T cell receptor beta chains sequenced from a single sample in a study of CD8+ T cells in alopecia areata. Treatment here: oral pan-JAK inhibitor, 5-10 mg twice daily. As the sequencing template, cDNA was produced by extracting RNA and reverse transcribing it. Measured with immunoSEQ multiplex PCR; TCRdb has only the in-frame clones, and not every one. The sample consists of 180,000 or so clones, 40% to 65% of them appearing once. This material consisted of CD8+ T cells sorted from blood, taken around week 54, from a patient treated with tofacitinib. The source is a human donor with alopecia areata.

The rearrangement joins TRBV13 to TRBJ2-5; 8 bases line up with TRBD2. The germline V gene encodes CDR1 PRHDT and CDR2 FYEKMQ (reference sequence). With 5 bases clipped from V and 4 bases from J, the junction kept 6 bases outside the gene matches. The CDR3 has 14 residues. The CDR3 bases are TGTGCCAGCAGCCCCGGCGGGGGGCTAGAGACCCAGTACTTC. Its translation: CASSPGGGLETQYF.

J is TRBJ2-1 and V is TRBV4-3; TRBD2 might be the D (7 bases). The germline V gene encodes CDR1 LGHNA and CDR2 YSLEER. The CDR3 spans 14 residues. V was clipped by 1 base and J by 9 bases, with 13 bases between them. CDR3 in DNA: TGCGCCAGCAGCCAAGTTGGGGGGGGCAGTGAGCAGTTCTTC. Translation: CASSQVGGGSEQFF.

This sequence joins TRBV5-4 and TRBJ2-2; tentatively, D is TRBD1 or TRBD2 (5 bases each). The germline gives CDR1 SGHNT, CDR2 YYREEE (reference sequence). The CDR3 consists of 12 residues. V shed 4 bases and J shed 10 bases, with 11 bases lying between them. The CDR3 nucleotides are TGTGCCAGCAGCCCGGGACGGTCGGAGCTGTTTTTT. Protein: CASSPGRSELFF.

The CDR3 is CASSVEPVPNYGYTF. The CDR3 coding sequence is TGTGCCAGCAGCGTAGAGCCAGTACCGAACTATGGCTACACCTTC. The J gene is TRBJ1-2, the V gene TRBV9; D not certain. The CDR3 totals 15 residues. CDR1 and CDR2 from the germline V gene are SGDLS and YYNGEE. V was trimmed by 0 bases and J by 2 bases, leaving 11 bases between them.

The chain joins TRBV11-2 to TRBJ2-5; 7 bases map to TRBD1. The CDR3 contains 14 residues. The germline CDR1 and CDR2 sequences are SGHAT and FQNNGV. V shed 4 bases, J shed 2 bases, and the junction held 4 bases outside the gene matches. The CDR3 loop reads CASSWGQSQETQYF. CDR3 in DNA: TGTGCCAGCAGCTGGGGACAGTCTCAAGAGACCCAGTACTTC.

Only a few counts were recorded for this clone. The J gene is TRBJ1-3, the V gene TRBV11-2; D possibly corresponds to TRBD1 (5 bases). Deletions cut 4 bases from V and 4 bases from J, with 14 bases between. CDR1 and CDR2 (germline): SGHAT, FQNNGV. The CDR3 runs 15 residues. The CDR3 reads CASSSTPGTGNTIYF. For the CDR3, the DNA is TGTGCCAGCAGCTCGACTCCAGGGACCGGAAACACCATATATTTT.

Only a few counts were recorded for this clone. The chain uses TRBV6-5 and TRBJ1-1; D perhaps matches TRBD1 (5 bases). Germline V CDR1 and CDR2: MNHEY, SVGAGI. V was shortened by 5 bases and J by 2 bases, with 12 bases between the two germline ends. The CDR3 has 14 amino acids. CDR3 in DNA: TGTGCCAGCAGTCAAGCGGGGCTTAACACTGAAGCTTTCTTT. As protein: CASSQAGLNTEAFF.

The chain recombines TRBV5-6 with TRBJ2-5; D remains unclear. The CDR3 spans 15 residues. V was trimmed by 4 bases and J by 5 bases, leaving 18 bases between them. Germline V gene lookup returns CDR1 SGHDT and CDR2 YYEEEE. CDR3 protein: CASSPPWGLGETQYF. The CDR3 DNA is TGTGCCAGCAGCCCCCCGTGGGGTCTGGGGGAGACCCAGTACTTC.

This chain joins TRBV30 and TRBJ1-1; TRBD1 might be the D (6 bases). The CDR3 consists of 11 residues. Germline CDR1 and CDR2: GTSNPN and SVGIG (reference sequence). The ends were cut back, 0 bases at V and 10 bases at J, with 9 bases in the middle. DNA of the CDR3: TGTGCCTGGAGTGTACAACAGGGAGCTTTCTTT. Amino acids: CAWSVQQGAFF.